These 28 T cell receptor beta chains were sequenced from one sample in a study of blood T cell repertoires in COVID-19. Assay: immunoSEQ multiplex PCR; the TCRdb copy retains only in-frame clones and omits some. The table records some 76,000 clones, 65% to 85% of them present only once. The sequenced sample consisted of peripheral blood. Receptors originate from a man aged 45-65 years with COVID-19, enrolled during active disease.

V gene TRBV3-1 (or the pseudogene TRBV3-2) combines with J gene TRBJ1-1, with 10 bases fitting TRBD1. The CDR3 spans 13 residues. Trimming cost V 6 bases and J 8 bases; bases outside gene matches: 6. The germline CDR1 and CDR2 sequences are LGHDT and YNNKEL (reference sequence). In nucleotides, the CDR3 is TGTGCCAGCAGAACAGGGACAGGGGCGGAAGCTTTCTTT. Encoded protein: CASRTGTGAEAFF.

V and J are TRBV30 and TRBJ1-2; 8 bases are a match to TRBD1. Trimming took 0 bases from V and 6 from J; bases not matched to a gene: 3. The CDR3 sequence is 13 residues long. Germline loops: CDR1 GTSNPN, CDR2 SVGIG (reference sequence). CDR3 sequence reads: CAWSVQGVDGYTF. The CDR3 coding sequence is TGTGCCTGGAGTGTACAGGGGGTTGATGGCTACACCTTC.

This chain connects TRBV5-4 to TRBJ1-4; D unresolved. Germline values: CDR1 SGHNT, CDR2 YYREEE (reference sequence). Trimming removed 0 bases at V and 4 bases at J, with 10 bases between. This CDR3 has 15 residues. The CDR3: CASSLDVGHNEKLFF. DNA for the CDR3: TGTGCCAGCAGCTTGGATGTGGGCCATAATGAAAAACTGTTTTTT.

This rearrangement joins TRBV30 to TRBJ2-3; no clear D gene. Trimming pared 3 bases from V and 0 bases from J, leaving 19 bases between. Germline values: CDR1 GTSNPN, CDR2 SVGIG (reference sequence). The CDR3 runs to 17 residues. CDR3 bases: TGTGCCTGGAGGAGGCTTGCTCGAGTCTCTAGCACAGATACGCAGTATTTT. Its translation is CAWRRLARVSSTDTQYF.

J is TRBJ1-5 and V is TRBV6-5; unclear D gene. Trimming left V 6 bases short and J 9 bases short, with 15 bases between. The length of the CDR3 is 13 residues. The germline V gene has CDR1 MNHEY and CDR2 SVGAGI. The CDR3 region is CASSSGNGRPQHF. The CDR3 bases are TGTGCCAGCAGCTCCGGGAATGGGAGGCCCCAGCATTTT.

J is TRBJ1-5 and V is TRBV19; D not resolved. Trimming stripped 8 bases from V and 1 base from J, with 12 bases between. Germline CDR1 is LNHDA and CDR2 is SQIVND (reference sequence). This CDR3 has 14 residues. CDR3 amino acids: CASRPGESNQPQHF. The CDR3 DNA reads as TGTGCCAGTCGCCCTGGGGAGAGCAATCAGCCCCAGCATTTT.

The chain uses TRBV7-2 and TRBJ1-1; a possible D gene is TRBD1 (5 bases). The CDR3 totals 16 residues. V was cut by 3 bases and J by 6 bases, with 20 bases left in between. CDR1 is SGHTA and CDR2 is FQGNSA in the germline V gene. In DNA form, the CDR3 reads TGTGCCAGCAGCTTGACCCCGGGACTGGTCATCCCTGAAGCTTTCTTT. It encodes CASSLTPGLVIPEAFF.

This clone was picked up one time. The chain is built from TRBV9 and TRBJ1-1; no definite D call. CDR1 is SGDLS, CDR2 YYNGEE, per germline. The V gene lost 6 bases and the J gene lost 0 bases, with 9 bases spanning the gap. The CDR3 is 13 residues long. The CDR3 DNA reads as TGTGCCAGCAAACCTACGGTGAACACTGAAGCTTTCTTT. Translation gives CASKPTVNTEAFF.

The gene calls are TRBV5-4 and TRBJ1-1; D call uncertain. Between the trimmed V and J ends, which lost 0 bases and 1 base, there was a span of 4 bases. The CDR3 is 13 residues long. Germline-derived CDR1 and CDR2 are SGHNT and YYREEE (reference sequence). The CDR3: CASSLAGNTEAFF. The CDR3 DNA sequence: TGTGCCAGCAGCTTGGCCGGGAACACTGAAGCTTTCTTT.

The J gene is TRBJ1-5, the V gene TRBV28; 7 nucleotides match TRBD1. V shed 11 bases, J shed 1 base, and the junction held 8 bases outside the gene matches. The length of the CDR3 is 14 residues. From germline, CDR1 is MDHEN and CDR2 SYDVKM. CDR3 region: CAYRAGGSNQPQHF. CDR3 sequence (DNA): TGTGCCTATCGGGCAGGGGGGAGCAATCAGCCCCAGCATTTT.

J is TRBJ2-2 and V is TRBV23-1, with TRBD2 matching over 11 bases. TRBV23-1 is classed as an ORF, of uncertain function. Germline trimming cut 0 bases from V and 1 base from J; bases unmatched to any gene: 16. This CDR3 contains 22 residues. CDR3 protein: CASSQSKPVPLAGGRNTGELFF. For the CDR3, the DNA is TGCGCCAGCAGTCAATCAAAGCCGGTTCCTTTAGCGGGAGGGCGGAACACCGGGGAGCTGTTTTTT.

J is TRBJ1-5 and V is TRBV19; no reliable D call. In germline, CDR1 is LNHDA, CDR2 SQIVND (reference sequence). This CDR3 is built from 12 residues. V lost 6 bases, J lost 7 bases, and 10 bases lay in between. CDR3 region: CASSPPRQPQHF. The CDR3 nucleotides read TGTGCCAGTAGCCCCCCTAGACAGCCCCAGCATTTT. Combining the CDR3 with reference TRBV19 and TRBJ1-5 gives the whole variable domain DGGITQSPKYLFRKEGQNVTLSCEQNLNHDAMYWYRQDPGQGLRLIYYSQIVNDFQKGDIAEGYSVSREKKESFPLTVTSAQKNPTAFYLCASSPPRQPQHFGDGTRLSIL.

A single count supports this clone. V gene TRBV19 combines with J gene TRBJ2-1, with TRBD1 matching over 8 bases. This CDR3 contains 16 residues. The J segment lost 4 bases and the V segment lost 4 bases, leaving 9 bases of the junction unmatched. Germline-derived CDR1 and CDR2 are LNHDA and SQIVND (reference sequence). The CDR3 DNA is TGTGCCAGTAGTACGTACAGGGGGATCGTGTACAATGAGCAGTTCTTC. Its protein product is CASSTYRGIVYNEQFF.

The chain combines TRBV19 with TRBJ1-5; TRBD1 is a possible D gene (6 bases). Trimming took 5 bases from V and 7 from J, leaving 12 bases between them. Germline V gene sequence: CDR1 LNHDA, CDR2 SQIVND (reference sequence). The CDR3 totals 13 residues. The CDR3 reads CASSRTVGQPQHF. CDR3 nucleotide sequence: TGTGCCAGTAGTCGGACAGTCGGACAGCCCCAGCATTTT.

This clone has a handful of counts. V and J are TRBV6-4 and TRBJ2-1, with unresolved D. Germline CDR1 is MRHNA and CDR2 is SNTAGT. The CDR3 spans 15 residues. V dropped 3 bases and J dropped 0 bases, with 9 bases sitting between them. The CDR3 reads CASSDSSRSYNEQFF. In DNA form, the CDR3 reads TGTGCCAGCAGTGATTCTAGTCGCTCCTACAATGAGCAGTTCTTC.

This clone appeared a single time. CDR3 loop: CASSGRGQGEEQYF. Written as DNA, the CDR3 is TGCGCCAGCAGTGGGAGGGGACAGGGAGAAGAGCAGTACTTC. This chain joins TRBV10-2 and TRBJ2-7, with 9 bases identical to TRBD1. CDR1 and CDR2 from the germline V gene are WSHSY and SAAADI. The CDR3 sequence is 14 residues long. After removal of 4 bases from V and 7 bases from J, the junction contained 8 bases not matched to a gene.

J is TRBJ2-5 and V is TRBV3-1 (or the pseudogene TRBV3-2); TRBD2 agrees at 8 bases. The germline gives CDR1 LGHDT, CDR2 YNNKEL (reference sequence). The CDR3 is 14 amino acids. Germline trimming cut 5 bases from V and 4 bases from J; bases unmatched to any gene: 6. The CDR3 nucleotides are TGTGCCAGCAGCTTCAGCGGGAGTCGAGAGACCCAGTACTTC. It specifies CASSFSGSRETQYF.

The chain joins TRBV25-1 to TRBJ1-2; 10 nucleotides agree with TRBD1. Germline CDR1 and CDR2: MGHDK and SYGVNS. CDR3 length: 13 amino acids. Trimming cost V 7 bases and J 6 bases; bases outside gene matches: 5. The CDR3 is CASMDRGRNGYTF. CDR3 in DNA: TGTGCCAGCATGGACAGGGGGAGGAATGGCTACACCTTC.

The V call is TRBV2, the J call TRBJ2-7; D unclear. This CDR3 is built from 11 residues. Per germline, CDR1 SNHLY and CDR2 FYNNEI. Trimming took 5 bases from V and 4 from J, leaving 6 bases between them. CDR3 loop: CASSPVYEQYF. CDR3 DNA: TGTGCCAGCAGTCCAGTTTACGAGCAGTACTTC.

The rearrangement links TRBV5-1 to TRBJ2-3; 11 bases fit TRBD2. J gave up 2 bases and V 3 bases, and 5 bases lay outside the gene matches. This CDR3 contains 16 residues. Per germline, CDR1 SGHRS and CDR2 YFSETQ. DNA of the CDR3: TGCGCCAGCAGCTCCGGACTAGCGGGCCTCACAGATACGCAGTATTTT. Amino acids: CASSSGLAGLTDTQYF. The variable domain in full, completed from reference TRBV5-1 and TRBJ2-3, reads KAGVTQTPRYLIKTRGQQVTLSCSPISGHRSVSWYQQTPGQGLQFLFEYFSETQRNKGNFPGRFSGRQFSNSRSEMNVSTLELGDSALYLCASSSGLAGLTDTQYFGPGTRLTVL.

The V call is TRBV5-1, the J call TRBJ1-3, with 7 bases matching TRBD1. The CDR3 has 16 amino acids. From germline, CDR1 is SGHRS and CDR2 YFSETQ. The V gene end was trimmed by 0 bases and the J gene end by 4 bases; junction bases not matched to a gene: 7. CDR3 sequence: CASSLDVGGPGNTIYF. CDR3 nucleotide sequence: TGCGCCAGCAGCTTGGATGTAGGGGGCCCCGGAAACACCATATATTTT.

This chain connects TRBV19 to TRBJ2-1; 8 positions agree with TRBD1. This CDR3 comprises 16 residues. The germline gives CDR1 LNHDA, CDR2 SQIVND (reference sequence). Germline trimming cut 2 bases from V and 0 bases from J; bases unmatched to any gene: 3. The CDR3 coding sequence is TGTGCCAGTAGTATACCAGGGGGCTTCTCCTACAATGAGCAGTTCTTC. It yields the protein CASSIPGGFSYNEQFF.

V and J are TRBV11-2 and TRBJ2-7; TRBD2 is a possible D gene (6 bases). CDR1 and CDR2 from the germline V gene are SGHAT and FQNNGV. V lost 5 bases and J 0 bases, leaving 14 bases between the germline ends. CDR3 length: 15 residues. The CDR3 region is CASSPLAGTSYEQYF. The CDR3 bases are TGTGCCAGCAGCCCCCTTGCGGGAACCTCCTACGAGCAGTACTTC.

V is TRBV7-2 and J is TRBJ2-3, with TRBD2 matching 14 bases. Germline V gene sequence: CDR1 SGHTA, CDR2 FQGNSA. CDR3 length: 19 residues. The V segment lost 1 base and the J segment 5 bases; nucleotides outside the gene matches: 11. The DNA of the CDR3 is TGTGCCAGCAGCTTAGTCCCTCTCAGACTAGCGGGAGGGGGAGATACGCAGTATTTT. Its protein is CASSLVPLRLAGGGDTQYF.

The CDR3 is CASSPIGGEGYGYTF. In DNA form, the CDR3 reads TGTGCCAGCAGCCCGATAGGCGGGGAAGGCTATGGCTACACCTTC. V gene TRBV14 combines with J gene TRBJ1-2; no clear D gene. Trimming shortened V by 4 bases and J by 4 bases, and 16 bases separated the two germline ends. Germline CDR1 SGHDN, CDR2 FVKESK. There are 15 residues in the CDR3.

V gene TRBV2 combines with J gene TRBJ1-5, with D perhaps matching TRBD1 (5 bases). The V end was cut by 10 bases, the J end by 5 bases, with 15 bases between. Germline CDR1 SNHLY, CDR2 FYNNEI. This CDR3 is built from 13 residues. In nucleotides, the CDR3 is TGTGCCACCCAAGGGGATCAAGATCAGCCCCAGCATTTT. It codes for CATQGDQDQPQHF.

V usage is TRBV6-5 and J usage is TRBJ1-6; tentatively, D is TRBD1 (6 bases). V was cut by 6 bases and J by 7 bases, with 13 bases left in between. CDR1 is MNHEY and CDR2 is SVGAGI in the germline V gene. The CDR3 is 14 residues long. For the CDR3, the DNA is TGTGCCAGCAGCAACAGGGTAGACAATTCACCCCTCCACTTT. It specifies CASSNRVDNSPLHF.

The chain combines TRBV7-2 with TRBJ2-1, with D perhaps TRBD1 (5 bases). Looked up from germline, CDR1 is SGHTA and CDR2 is FQGNSA. Between the trimmed V and J ends, which lost 5 bases and 10 bases, there was a span of 15 bases. There are 13 residues in the CDR3. The CDR3, as DNA: TGTGCCAGCAGCGAACACCAGGGTTCGGAGCAGTTCTTC. This encodes CASSEHQGSEQFF. Complete variable domain (other parts from reference TRBV7-2 and TRBJ2-1): GAGVSQSPSNKVTEKGKDVELRCDPISGHTALYWYRQSLGQGLEFLIYFQGNSAPDKSGLPSDRFSAERTGGSVSTLTIQRTQQEDSAVYLCASSEHQGSEQFFGPGTRLTVL.